A selection of T cell receptor beta chains follows, all from one sample in a study of shared clonotypes between healthy human individuals. The data were produced by immunoSEQ multiplex PCR, yet TCRdb's version contains in-frame clones alone and is incomplete. This sample has about 2 million clones; 85% to 95% occur once, and the top ten carry 0.1% to 0.15%. Sequencing used naive CD4+ T cells sorted from blood. All receptors come from a man between 18 and 29 years old in good health. CDR3s include the opening cysteine and the closing phenylalanine or tryptophan. The D gene is left open where the match is weak. A clone size is listed for some rows: how often the clone was seen (once, few, many), or a class if it is expanded.

>once|NA|TRBJ1-6|TRBV6-1
TGTGCCACTGGACAGACGTCCTATAATTCACCCCTCCACTTT
CATGQTSYNSPLHF
>NA|NA|TRBJ1-6|TRBV12-5
TGTGCTAGTGGTTTACAGGTTAATTCACCCCTCCACTTT
CASGLQVNSPLHF
>NA|NA|TRBJ2-2|TRBV6-4
TGTGCCAGCAGCAGGACAGTGAACACCGGGGAGCTGTTTTTT
CASSRTVNTGELFF
>NA|NA|TRBJ2-5|TRBV11-2
TGTGCCAGCAGCTTAGGACGCACAGGACAAGAGACCCAGTACTTC
CASSLGRTGQETQYF
>once|NA|TRBJ2-7|TRBV7-8
TGTGCCAGCTCCCTCGCTAGCTCTAGCTCCTACGAGCAGTGCTTC
CASSLASSSSYEQCF
>NA|NA|TRBJ2-7|TRBV4-3
TGCGCCAGCAGCCAAGGACTTAGCGGTAACCCCTACGAGCAGTACTTC
CASSQGLSGNPYEQYF
>NA|NA|TRBJ1-2|TRBV29-1
TGCAGCGGCTCCGGCTACACCTTC
CSGSGYTF
>NA|NA|TRBJ2-5|TRBV27
TGTGCCAGCAGTTCGGTGGGAGTCTTGGAGACCCAGTACTTC
CASSSVGVLETQYF
>NA|NA|TRBJ2-7|TRBV6-1
TGTGCCAGCAGCCTGGGTGGCAGGACGAGCTACGAGCAGTACTTC
CASSLGGRTSYEQYF
>NA|NA|TRBJ1-1|TRBV6-1
TGTGCCAGCATCCGGCGGACTGAAGCTTTCTTT
CASIRRTEAFF
>NA|NA|TRBJ2-3|TRBV19
TGTGCCAGTGGACAAAACCCGGGCACAGATACGCAGTATTTT
CASGQNPGTDTQYF
>NA|NA|TRBJ2-5|TRBV10-3
TGTGCCATCAGTGAGAGGACAGCCCAAGAGACCCAGTACTTC
CAISERTAQETQYF
>NA|NA|TRBJ2-1|TRBV2
TGTGCCAGCAGCGTAGGGAGTCACAATGAGCAGTTCTTC
CASSVGSHNEQFF
>NA|TRBD1|TRBJ1-1|TRBV10-1
TGCGCCGGCCCACAGGGGGATGCTATGAACACTGAAGCTTTCTTT
CAGPQGDAMNTEAFF
>NA|NA|TRBJ2-5|TRBV29-1
TGCAGCGTTGGCGGGGCCGAGGAGACCCAGTACTTC
CSVGGAEETQYF
>NA|NA|TRBJ2-7|TRBV5-4
TGTGCCAGCAGCGCGGACTATTCCGAGCAGTACTTC
CASSADYSEQYF
>NA|NA|TRBJ2-7|TRBV5-4
TGTGCCAGCAGCTTGGGGGGTGAGACCATCCTCTCCTACGAGCAGTACTTC
CASSLGGETILSYEQYF
>NA|TRBD1|TRBJ2-5|TRBV6-5
TGTGCCAGCAGCCCAACCGGGACAGCGGCACGTACCCAGTACTTC
CASSPTGTAARTQYF
>NA|NA|TRBJ1-1|TRBV5-5
TGTGCCAGCAGTCTTACAGGGATTGAAGCTTTCTTT
CASSLTGIEAFF
>NA|TRBD1|TRBJ1-3|TRBV15
TGTGCCACCAGCAGTCAGGGGGCCTCGCCAGGAAACACCATATATTTT
CATSSQGASPGNTIYF
>NA|TRBD2|TRBJ2-3|TRBV5-1
TGCGCCAGCAGCTTAGATGGACTAGCTAGCACAGATACGCAGTATTTT
CASSLDGLASTDTQYF
>NA|NA|TRBJ2-7|TRBV2
TGTGCCAGCAGTTTGGGGGCCTCCACCTACGAGCAGTACTTC
CASSLGASTYEQYF
>NA|NA|TRBJ2-5|TRBV15
TGTGCCACCAGCAATCCACAGCGAAACCAAGAGACCCAGTACTTC
CATSNPQRNQETQYF
>NA|NA|TRBJ1-5|TRBV7-2
TGTGCCAGCAGCTTAGGCCAGGGAGGACAGCCCCAGCATTTT
CASSLGQGGQPQHF
>NA|NA|TRBJ2-2|TRBV19
TGTGCCAGTAGTATGAATGGGAACACCGGGGAGCTGTTTTTT
CASSMNGNTGELFF
>NA|NA|TRBJ1-5|TRBV4-3
TGCGCCAGCAGCCAAAACGATGGGGCTCAGCCCCAGCATTTT
CASSQNDGAQPQHF
>NA|TRBD1|TRBJ1-2|TRBV28
TGTGCCAGCAGTCTCCAGGGGGCTCAGGGCTACACCTTC
CASSLQGAQGYTF
>NA|TRBD1|TRBJ2-6|TRBV29-1
TGCAGCGTAAGGGGACAGGGGACCTCTGGGGCCAACGTCCTGACTTTC
CSVRGQGTSGANVLTF
>NA|NA|TRBJ1-2|TRBV9
TGTGCCAGCAGCTCCCAGACCGGCTATGGCTACACCTTC
CASSSQTGYGYTF
>NA|NA|TRBJ1-6|TRBV2
TGTGCCAGTATATCTGGGAGTCAGGGGAGGAATTCACCCCTCCACTTT
CASISGSQGRNSPLHF
>NA|NA|TRBJ2-7|TRBV6-5
TGTGCCAGCACAGGGGCGGCCGAGCAGTACTTC
CASTGAAEQYF
>NA|NA|TRBJ2-3|TRBV30
TGTGCCGGGATACACGATTCAGCGGCCTACACAGATACGCAGTATTTT
CAGIHDSAAYTDTQYF
>NA|TRBD2|TRBJ2-3|TRBV11-2
TGTGCCAGCAGCCCATCAGCGGGAGTAGATACGCAGTATTTT
CASSPSAGVDTQYF
>NA|NA|TRBJ2-5|TRBV6-5
TGTGCCAGCAGTTACGACCGGGCACAGGGCCTAGAGACCCAGTACTTC
CASSYDRAQGLETQYF
>NA|TRBD1|TRBJ1-4|TRBV7-9
TGTGCCAGCAGGCAGGGGGCTACTAATGAAAAACTGTTTTTT
CASRQGATNEKLFF
>NA|TRBD1|TRBJ1-2|TRBV6-1
TGTGCCAGCAGTCGGACAGGGAATGGCTACACCTTC
CASSRTGNGYTF